This T cell receptor beta chain was captured in a study of T cell responses to AZD1222 COVID-19 vaccine. The table came from immunoSEQ multiplex PCR; TCRdb's copy has only in-frame clones and leaves some out. The table has about 120,000 clones, around 90% seen once; the top ten hold 5% to 6%. The germline gives CDR1 SGHDN, CDR2 FVKESK. The CDR3 runs 11 residues. Between the trimmed V and J ends, which lost 4 bases and 7 bases, there was a span of 7 bases. Source: peripheral blood, taken on day 0 of AZD1222 vaccination. This receptor was obtained from an adult in good health. V usage is TRBV14 and J usage is TRBJ1-1; no clear D. The CDR3 nucleotides read TGTGCCAGCAGCCCCGGAGGTGAAGCTTTCTTT. It encodes CASSPGGEAFF.